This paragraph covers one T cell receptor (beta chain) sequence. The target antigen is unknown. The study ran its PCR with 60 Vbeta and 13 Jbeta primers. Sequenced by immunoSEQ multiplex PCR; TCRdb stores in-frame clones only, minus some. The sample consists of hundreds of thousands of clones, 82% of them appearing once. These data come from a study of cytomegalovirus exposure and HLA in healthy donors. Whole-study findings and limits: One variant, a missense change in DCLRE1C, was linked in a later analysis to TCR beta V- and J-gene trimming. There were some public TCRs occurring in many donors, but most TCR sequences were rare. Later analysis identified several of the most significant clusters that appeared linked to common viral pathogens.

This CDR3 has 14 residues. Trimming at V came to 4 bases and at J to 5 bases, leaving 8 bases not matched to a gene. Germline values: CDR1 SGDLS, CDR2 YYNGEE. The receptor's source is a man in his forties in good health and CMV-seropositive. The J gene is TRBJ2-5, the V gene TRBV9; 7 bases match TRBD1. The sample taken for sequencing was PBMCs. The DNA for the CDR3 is TGTGCCAGCAGCCCTATGACAGGGACGGAGACCCAGTACTTC. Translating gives CASSPMTGTETQYF.